A selection of T cell receptor beta chains follows, all from one sample in a study of blood T cell repertoires in COVID-19. Measured with immunoSEQ multiplex PCR; TCRdb has only the in-frame clones, and not every one. The table has roughly 250,000 clones, roughly 84% seen once; the top ten hold around 2.2%. Sequencing was done on a sample of peripheral blood. The receptors stem from a woman in her forties who had recovered from COVID-19. The CDR3 runs from the conserved cysteine through the conserved F or W. D genes are given only for firm matches. Clone size is given for some rows only: seen once, a few or many times, or a class if the clone is expanded.

>14|TRBV6-5|NA|TRBJ2-7|NA
TGTGCCAGCGGGGGAGGGGGGAGTCGTCGAGAGCAGTACTTC
CASGGGGSRREQYF
>12|TRBV5-4|NA|TRBJ2-3|NA
TGTGCCAGCAGCTTGGAGGGGAATACGCAGTATTTT
CASSLEGNTQYF
>13|TRBV7-2|NA|TRBJ1-2|NA
TGTGCCAGCGGTTCATATTCCTCGGATGGCTACACCTTC
CASGSYSSDGYTF
>14|TRBV29-1|NA|TRBJ2-7|NA
TGCAGCGTTGCCCCAGGAGGACTGTCCTACGAGCAGTACTTC
CSVAPGGLSYEQYF
>14|TRBV5-1|NA|TRBJ1-3|NA
TGCGCCAGCAGCTTGGAACAATCTGGAAACACCATATATTTT
CASSLEQSGNTIYF
>15|TRBV4-3|NA|TRBJ1-6|once
TGCGCCAGCAGCCAACTTCTACAGGGTAATTCACCCCTCCACTTT
CASSQLLQGNSPLHF
>15|TRBV7-9|NA|TRBJ2-7|NA
TGTGCCAGCAGCCAGGCCGACAGGTCCGCCTACGAGCAGTACTTC
CASSQADRSAYEQYF
>12|TRBV29-1|TRBD1|TRBJ2-7|NA
TGCAGCGTTGTAGGGACAGGCTACGAGCAGTACTTC
CSVVGTGYEQYF
>13|TRBV10-2|TRBD1|TRBJ1-2|once
TGCGCCAGCATTACAGGGGCGAGTTATGGCTACACCTTC
CASITGASYGYTF
>11|TRBV6-6|NA|TRBJ1-1|NA
TGTGCCAGCTTGGGGCGCACTGAAGCTTTCTTT
CASLGRTEAFF
>17|TRBV7-2|TRBD1|TRBJ1-3|NA
TGTGCCAGCAGCCCAGGTGCAGGGGGGTTCTCTGGAAACACCATATATTTT
CASSPGAGGFSGNTIYF
>14|TRBV3-1/TRBV3-2|NA|TRBJ1-6|NA
TGTGCCAGCAGCCAAGCCTCACTCTTTTCACCCCTCCACTTT
CASSQASLFSPLHF
>18|TRBV27|TRBD1|TRBJ2-7|NA
TGTGCCAGCAGTCTAAAACCCCCGGGACAGGGGGCCTCCTACGAGCAGTACTTC
CASSLKPPGQGASYEQYF
>14|TRBV6-5|TRBD2|TRBJ2-1|NA
TGTGCCAGCAGGCCAGGACTAGCGCACAATGAGCAGTTCTTC
CASRPGLAHNEQFF
>13|TRBV30|TRBD2|TRBJ2-5|NA
TGTGCTTGCCCCGGGAGGGACGAGGAGACCCAGTACTTC
CACPGRDEETQYF
>12|TRBV28|NA|TRBJ2-2|NA
TGTGCCAGCATCCGAGGTACCGGGGAGCTGTTTTTT
CASIRGTGELFF
>16|TRBV19|TRBD1|TRBJ1-5|once
TGTGCCAGTAGTGACCGGACAGGGGGTGGCAATCAGCCCCAGCATTTT
CASSDRTGGGNQPQHF
>15|TRBV10-3|TRBD2|TRBJ2-7|NA
TGTGCCATCAGTGAGTCAGCGGGAGGATCCTACGAGCAGTACTTC
CAISESAGGSYEQYF
>14|TRBV7-2|NA|TRBJ1-3|once
TGTGCCAGCAGTTCCGCAGGGGCAGGAAACACCATATATTTT
CASSSAGAGNTIYF
>12|TRBV12-3/TRBV12-4|TRBD1|TRBJ1-5|NA
TGTGCCAGCAGGACAGGGTCCCAGGTCCAGCATTTT
CASRTGSQVQHF
>13|TRBV12-3/TRBV12-4|NA|TRBJ2-7|NA
TGTGCCAGCAGTTTGCCCCTTCGGTACGAGCAGTACTTC
CASSLPLRYEQYF
>12|TRBV12-3/TRBV12-4|NA|TRBJ2-2|NA
TGTGCCAGCACTCGCGGGCCCGGGGAGCTGTTTTTT
CASTRGPGELFF
>14|TRBV5-4|TRBD1|TRBJ1-1|few
TGTGCCAGCAGCTCAAACAGGGGGAACACTGAAGCTTTCTTT
CASSSNRGNTEAFF
>15|TRBV18|TRBD2|TRBJ2-1|NA
TGTGCCAGCTCACCACCACTAGCGGGGTACAATGAGCAGTTCTTC
CASSPPLAGYNEQFF
>14|TRBV7-2|TRBD1|TRBJ1-4|NA
TGTGCCAGCAGCTATACAGGGGATGGCGAAAAACTGTTTTTT
CASSYTGDGEKLFF
>13|TRBV27|NA|TRBJ2-1|NA
TGTGCCAGCAGTTCCGACTGGGTCAATGAGCAGTTCTTC
CASSSDWVNEQFF
>16|TRBV19|TRBD1|TRBJ1-6|NA
TGTGCCAGTAGTCGGGACAGAAGCTCCTATAATTCACCCCTCCACTTT
CASSRDRSSYNSPLHF
>13|TRBV12-3/TRBV12-4|NA|TRBJ2-7|once
TGTGCCAGCAGCTCTACAGGGTCCTACGAGCAGTACTTC
CASSSTGSYEQYF